This TCR beta chain was identified in a study of CD8+ T cells in alopecia areata. The CDR3 contains 14 residues. Germline-derived CDR1 and CDR2 are MNHNY and SVGAGI (reference sequence). Losses at the gene ends were 1 base for V and 1 base for J; bases not matched to a gene: 0. cDNA serving as the sequencing template came from extracted, reverse transcribed RNA. TCRdb keeps only in-frame clones here, not all; method: immunoSEQ multiplex PCR. This table has under 350,000 clones, roughly 64% appearing once. Treatment indicated: oral pan-JAK inhibitor, 5-10 mg twice daily. The chain has TRBV6-6 and TRBJ2-5, with 7 bases that match TRBD2. Sequenced material: CD4+ T cells sorted from blood, taken at week 24, from a patient treated with tofacitinib. This TCR derives from a human donor with alopecia areata. CDR3 nucleotide sequence: TGTGCCAGCAGTTACTGGGGGGGCCAAGAGACCCAGTACTTC. Encoded protein: CASSYWGGQETQYF.